These T cell receptor beta chains were read from a single sample in a study of blood T cell repertoires in COVID-19. Produced via immunoSEQ multiplex PCR; TCRdb's table is partial and in-frame only. Of around 300,000 clones listed, 70% to 90% are singletons. Sequenced material: peripheral blood. These TCRs come from a woman in her sixties or seventies with acute or convalescent COVID-19. The CDR3 runs from the conserved cysteine through the conserved F or W.

j_call	v_call	cdr3_aa
TRBJ2-2	TRBV19	CASSISGAGELFF
TRBJ1-5	TRBV10-3	CAIPNRESNQPQHF
TRBJ2-1	TRBV7-3	CASSPRPGSSYNEQFF
TRBJ1-4	TRBV11-2	CASSRGMGEKLFF
TRBJ2-2	TRBV9	CASSVLAGGTVPGELFF
TRBJ1-2	TRBV5-5	CASSLGAAGIYGYTF
TRBJ1-5	TRBV3-1/TRBV3-2	CASSQPGTGWMGNQPQHF
TRBJ2-2	TRBV3-1/TRBV3-2	CASSQNLGGRTGELFF
TRBJ2-1	TRBV6-6	CASSSTGGTNNEQFF
TRBJ2-5	TRBV10-3	CAISEPSSQTQYF
TRBJ1-2	TRBV3-1/TRBV3-2	CASSQPGNGYTF
TRBJ2-3	TRBV6-2/TRBV6-3	CASSPGKWDTDTQYF
TRBJ1-5	TRBV19	CASSMVQLRNQPQHF
TRBJ1-6	TRBV6-5	CASSYSVRGNRSPLHF
TRBJ1-3	TRBV5-1	CASWRGGASGNTIYF
TRBJ2-7	TRBV5-1	CASSLYREAYEQYF
TRBJ1-1	TRBV19	CASRTLTGLDTEAFF
TRBJ2-2	TRBV11-1	CASRGDRANTGELFF
TRBJ1-5	TRBV6-5	CASSYSREQPQHF
TRBJ1-1	TRBV5-5	CASTKTGRVSSEAFF
TRBJ2-3	TRBV5-4	CASSADRGTDTQYF
TRBJ2-3	TRBV11-2	CASSLGAFGTDTQYF
TRBJ1-3	TRBV5-1	CASSQEGAYRNTIYF
TRBJ2-5	TRBV4-2	CASSPGTAKGGTQYF
TRBJ2-1	TRBV18	CASSPKPPGDRGRDEQFF
TRBJ1-4	TRBV29-1	CSVMRRDRTNEKLFF
TRBJ1-3	TRBV3-1/TRBV3-2	CASSPRSTGGNTIYF
TRBJ1-2	TRBV10-3	CAIAALTRGNYGYTF
TRBJ1-1	TRBV5-4	CASSLGNRGVTEAFF
TRBJ1-1	TRBV7-8	CASSAPGQGNTEAFF
TRBJ1-2	TRBV4-1	CASSQGGANYGYTF
TRBJ1-2	TRBV5-1	CASSAGTGSSYGYTF
TRBJ2-3	TRBV9	CASSGSFPTDTQYF
TRBJ1-2	TRBV19	CASSIVGGPRRGYTF
TRBJ2-1	TRBV5-4	CASSAGDHYNEQFF
TRBJ1-4	TRBV5-1	CASSPGTLEKLFF
TRBJ2-7	TRBV5-6	CASSPPVGSGTFSSYEQYF
TRBJ1-2	TRBV5-1	CASSLGPTGFGGYTF
TRBJ1-1	TRBV14	CASSLFRGLNTEAFF
TRBJ2-1	TRBV7-9	CASTIRAGGDEQFF
TRBJ2-2	TRBV6-1	CASSESWASGPVGELFF
TRBJ1-1	TRBV25-1	CASSPLGGGGTEAFF
TRBJ1-2	TRBV19	CASSSPFYGYTF
TRBJ1-2	TRBV19	CASSTNGGVGGYTF
TRBJ1-6	TRBV5-6	CASSLYGGNSPLHF
TRBJ2-5	TRBV19	CASSMTVYQETQYF
TRBJ1-4	TRBV15	CATSRDRQGNEKLFF
TRBJ1-1	TRBV18	CASSPEGGVAAEAFF